What follows are 24 T cell receptor beta chains derived from one specimen sequenced in a study of blood T cell repertoires in COVID-19. Libraries were prepared by immunoSEQ multiplex PCR; TCRdb keeps only in-frame clonotypes and omits some of them. The data show 150,000 to 200,000 clones, around 84% seen once. Sequenced: peripheral blood. These receptor sequences come from a woman of 80 years or more with acute or convalescent COVID-19.

The chain combines TRBV28 with TRBJ1-4; 7 bases align to TRBD1. The V and J ends lost 4 bases and 3 bases, in that order; junction bases with no gene match: 8. CDR3 length equals 16 residues. Germline V gene lookup returns CDR1 MDHEN and CDR2 SYDVKM. CDR3 coding DNA: TGTGCCAGCAGTTCCCAGACAGGGCCGCCTAATGAAAAACTGTTTTTT. Amino acids: CASSSQTGPPNEKLFF.

The V gene is TRBV14, the J gene TRBJ1-4; TRBD1 is a possible D gene (6 bases). CDR3 length: 15 residues. V lost 0 bases to trimming and J lost 8 bases, with 13 bases between them. Germline loops: CDR1 SGHDN, CDR2 FVKESK. CDR3 sequence (DNA): TGTGCCAGCAGCCAAGATCTCAGGGGATTCGAAAAACTGTTTTTT. It yields the protein CASSQDLRGFEKLFF.

The chain is built from TRBV7-9 and TRBJ2-3; D remains unclear. CDR3 length equals 14 residues. V dropped 1 base and J dropped 1 base, with 6 bases sitting between them. The V gene's germline CDR1 is SEHNR and CDR2 FQNEAQ (reference sequence). The CDR3, as DNA: TGTGCCAGCAGCTTAGAGCGTCGCACAGATACGCAGTATTTT. It translates to CASSLERRTDTQYF. Full variable domain (remainder filled in from reference TRBV7-9 and TRBJ2-3): DTGVSQNPRHKITKRGQNVTFRCDPISEHNRLYWYRQTLGQGPEFLTYFQNEAQLEKSRLLSDRFSAERPKGSFSTLEIQRTEQGDSAMYLCASSLERRTDTQYFGPGTRLTVL.

This chain links TRBV4-3 with TRBJ2-1, with 11 bases matching TRBD1. This CDR3 region has 17 residues. The junction had 6 bases not matched to a gene; V was cut back by 5 bases and J by 0 bases. Looked up from germline, CDR1 is LGHNA and CDR2 is YSLEER. The CDR3 sequence is CASSSRTGGGSYNEQFF. The CDR3 nucleotides read TGCGCCAGCAGCTCGCGGACAGGGGGCGGCTCCTACAATGAGCAGTTCTTC.

This chain links TRBV2 with TRBJ1-1, with D unclear. The length of the CDR3 is 14 residues. CDR1 and CDR2 from the germline V gene are SNHLY and FYNNEI. Trimming removed 7 bases from V and 11 bases from J, with 23 bases in between. The CDR3 bases are TGTGCCAGCATCGTACAGCCAGTGGGCCGGTTGGCTTTCTTT. Amino acid sequence: CASIVQPVGRLAFF.

The chain recombines TRBV11-2 with TRBJ1-2; possibly TRBD1 for D (5 bases). Per the germline V gene, CDR1 is SGHAT and CDR2 is FQNNGV. The CDR3 is made up of 14 amino acids. Trimming took 5 bases from V and 6 from J, leaving 16 bases between them. The CDR3 region has the DNA TGTGCCAGCAGCCAGGCCTGGGGGGGGGATGGCTACACCTTC. Translating gives CASSQAWGGDGYTF.

This chain joins TRBV29-1 and TRBJ2-2, with D possibly matching TRBD1 (5 bases). Germline CDR1 and CDR2: SQVTM and ANQGSEA. Trimming left V 7 bases short and J 6 bases short, with 12 bases between. The CDR3 covers 12 residues. The CDR3 sequence is CSAGARSGELFF. The CDR3 DNA reads as TGCAGCGCTGGGGCCAGATCCGGGGAGCTGTTTTTT.

This chain links TRBV27 with TRBJ1-5; 9 positions match TRBD1. The CDR3 runs 16 residues. The V gene end was trimmed by 2 bases and the J gene end by 2 bases; junction bases not matched to a gene: 4. Germline CDR1 and CDR2: MNHEY and SMNVEV (reference sequence). In DNA form, the CDR3 reads TGTGCCAGCAGTTTACCCCGACAGGGGGGCAATCAGCCCCAGCATTTT. It yields the protein CASSLPRQGGNQPQHF.

This clone was picked up a small number of times. This chain links TRBV18 with TRBJ1-2; D remains ambiguous. The V gene's germline CDR1 is KGHSH and CDR2 LQKENI. Between the trimmed V and J ends, which lost 1 base and 2 bases, there was a span of 5 bases. The CDR3 runs 13 residues. In DNA form, the CDR3 reads TGTGCCAGCTCACCACTGGAGAACTATGGCTACACCTTC. This codes for CASSPLENYGYTF.

This sequence joins TRBV5-8 and TRBJ2-2; the D is unclear. Germline lookup yields CDR1 SGHTS and CDR2 YDEGEE. V was clipped by 1 base and J by 7 bases, with 11 bases between them. This CDR3 contains 14 residues. CDR3 loop: CASSLSYSGGELFF. The CDR3 DNA sequence: TGTGCCAGCAGCTTGTCCTACTCCGGCGGGGAGCTGTTTTTT.

V usage is TRBV5-6 and J usage is TRBJ2-5; 7 bases are a match to TRBD1. Germline-derived CDR1 and CDR2 are SGHDT and YYEEEE. The V segment lost 1 base and the J segment 4 bases; nucleotides outside the gene matches: 7. This CDR3 is 15 amino acids long. CDR3: CASSLFRGRAETQYF. The CDR3 coding sequence is TGTGCCAGCAGCTTGTTTAGGGGGCGAGCAGAGACCCAGTACTTC.

This chain connects TRBV6-5 to TRBJ1-2, with 7 bases fitting TRBD1. Trimming removed 10 bases from V and 2 bases from J; junction bases left unmatched: 13. CDR3 length: 15 residues. Germline CDR1 MNHEY, CDR2 SVGAGI. CDR3 region: CAITSRGRSNYGYTF. The CDR3 DNA sequence: TGTGCCATCACCTCGAGGGGGCGTTCAAACTATGGCTACACCTTC.

The chain is built from TRBV21-1 and TRBJ2-7; the D call in the table, TRBD1, was not verified against the DNA. TRBV21-1 is assigned pseudogene status. This CDR3 spans 14 amino acids. CDR3 in amino acids: CASSLDRATYEQYF. The CDR3 bases are TGTGCCAGCAGTCTGGACAGGGCAACCTACGAGCAGTACTTC.

V is TRBV19 and J is TRBJ2-1, with 11 nucleotides matching TRBD1. Trimming cost V 6 bases and J 3 bases; bases outside gene matches: 10. This CDR3 is built from 17 residues. Germline CDR1 LNHDA, CDR2 SQIVND (reference sequence). This CDR3 reads CASSLRTGTGGYNEQFF. DNA for the CDR3: TGTGCCAGTAGCTTAAGAACCGGGACAGGGGGCTACAATGAGCAGTTCTTC.

The chain is built from TRBV5-4 and TRBJ2-7; 11 bases map to TRBD2. Trimming cost V 4 bases and J 4 bases; bases outside gene matches: 7. Per germline, CDR1 SGHNT and CDR2 YYREEE (reference sequence). CDR3 size: 15 residues. Here the CDR3 reads CASSRGLAEFYEQYF. As DNA, the CDR3 is TGTGCCAGCAGCAGGGGACTAGCGGAATTTTACGAGCAGTACTTC. Complete variable domain (other parts from reference TRBV5-4 and TRBJ2-7): ETGVTQSPTHLIKTRGQQVTLRCSSQSGHNTVSWYQQALGQGPQFIFQYYREEENGRGNFPPRFSGLQFPNYSSELNVNALELDDSALYLCASSRGLAEFYEQYFGPGTRLTVT.

This rearrangement joins TRBV21-1 to TRBJ2-1; the table names TRBD2, a call not compared with the DNA. TRBV21-1 is shown as a pseudogene. The CDR3 is made up of 16 amino acids. The DNA for the CDR3 is TGTGCCAGCAGCAAAGGGAGCGGGAGCGTCTACAATGAGCAGTTCTTC. It translates to CASSKGSGSVYNEQFF.

The V and J genes are TRBV19 and TRBJ1-1; 7 bases match TRBD1. This CDR3 is built from 14 residues. The germline gives CDR1 LNHDA, CDR2 SQIVND (reference sequence). V lost 6 bases and J lost 3; bases outside the gene matches: 7. Written as DNA, the CDR3 is TGTGCCAGTAGCCCGACAGGGAGGCACACTGAAGCTTTCTTT. Residues: CASSPTGRHTEAFF.

The CDR3 region is CASSTGTGGGQPQHF. The CDR3, as DNA: TGTGCCAGTAGTACCGGGACAGGGGGAGGTCAGCCCCAGCATTTT. The chain couples TRBV19 to TRBJ1-5; TRBD1 matches 11 bases. This CDR3 contains 15 residues. The V segment lost 4 bases and the J segment 6 bases; nucleotides outside the gene matches: 5. The V gene's germline CDR1 is LNHDA and CDR2 SQIVND (reference sequence).

The chain has TRBV7-9 and TRBJ1-4, with D tentatively TRBD1 (5 bases). The V gene's germline CDR1 is SEHNR and CDR2 FQNEAQ (reference sequence). Trimming left V 5 bases short and J 0 bases short, with 16 bases between. The CDR3 has 17 residues. The CDR3 DNA follows: TGTGCCAGCAGCGCGAGAGACAGCTATGCAACTAATGAAAAACTGTTTTTT. Protein product: CASSARDSYATNEKLFF. Together with reference TRBV7-9 and TRBJ1-4, the CDR3 gives the full variable domain: DTGVSQNPRHKITKRGQNVTFRCDPISEHNRLYWYRQTLGQGPEFLTYFQNEAQLEKSRLLSDRFSAERPKGSFSTLEIQRTEQGDSAMYLCASSARDSYATNEKLFFGSGTQLSVL.

J is TRBJ1-5 and V is TRBV19; unclear D gene. V lost 2 bases to trimming and J lost 0 bases, with 8 bases between them. Germline V gene data show CDR1 as LNHDA and CDR2 as SQIVND (reference sequence). The CDR3 is 15 amino acids. CDR3 sequence reads: CASSIQHSSNQPQHF. The CDR3, as DNA: TGTGCCAGTAGTATACAACACAGTAGCAATCAGCCCCAGCATTTT.

This clone has only one observation. The V and J genes are TRBV24-1 and TRBJ2-7; D may be TRBD2 (6 bases). Germline V gives CDR1 KGHDR, CDR2 SFDVKD. The V and J ends lost 3 bases and 5 bases respectively, with 16 bases between them. CDR3 length equals 15 residues. CDR3 region: CATSDPRVRGDEQYF. In nucleotides, the CDR3 is TGTGCCACCAGTGATCCCAGGGTCCGCGGGGACGAGCAGTACTTC.

This clone was picked up a small number of times. The rearrangement joins TRBV7-9 to TRBJ2-7; 8 nucleotides match TRBD1. The junction had 5 bases not matched to a gene; V was cut back by 10 bases and J by 0 bases. The CDR3 covers 13 residues. The germline CDR1 and CDR2 sequences are SEHNR and FQNEAQ (reference sequence). CDR3 residues: CATTGGRSYEQYF. CDR3 coding DNA: TGTGCCACAACAGGGGGGCGCTCCTACGAGCAGTACTTC.

The V gene is TRBV6-5, the J gene TRBJ2-3; 13 bases agree with TRBD2. V gave up 6 bases and J gave up 8 bases; unmatched junction bases: 2. Germline assignment: CDR1 MNHEY and CDR2 SVGAGI. This CDR3 is 13 amino acids long. The CDR3 DNA reads as TGTGCCAGCAGACTAGCGGGAGGGGCTACGCAGTATTTT. Translation gives CASRLAGGATQYF.

The V call is TRBV10-2, the J call TRBJ2-2, with D perhaps TRBD2 (5 bases). Deletions cut 9 bases from V and 0 bases from J, with 14 bases between. The CDR3 has 15 amino acids. CDR1 and CDR2 (germline): WSHSY, SAAADI. Here the CDR3 DNA reads TGCGCCAGTAGAACGGGGTTAACGAACACCGGGGAGCTGTTTTTT. It specifies CASRTGLTNTGELFF.